This TCR beta chain was identified in a study of blood T cell repertoires in COVID-19 (dated by TCRdb to 2019 to 2021). With regard to the full study: Samples covering the acute and convalescent phases of COVID-19 were provided by collaborators in the United States, Italy and Spain. The material from the prospective study consisted of cDNA or gDNA derived from T cells, B-cell-depleted T cells, or PBMCs. Deeply sampled blood TCRbeta repertoires from subjects exposed to, actively infected with, or recovered from COVID-19 were included in the dataset. The repertoires were released in a freely available public database intended as a resource for research on the immune response to SARS-CoV-2. The samples were drawn from the first 160 participants of the ongoing ImmuneRACE study and from 950 to 1,500 subjects provided by 6 global collaborators. A de-identified subject ID, COVID-19 status, age in years and sex were almost always included in the sample metadata. Where available, HLA class I and class II types were obtained from metadata supplied by the sample provider rather than from assay-based typing. Overall study results and their limits: The quantity of clinical and demographic metadata differed by source and by participant and was supplied without curation.

In the case of this clone: Its antigen is not yet known. It has no much larger one-base neighbor in the sample; base qualities were not kept.

Whole blood was collected in K2EDTA tubes by collaborating institutions according to the institutions' own protocols. For TCRbeta analysis, collaborator samples were shipped as frozen whole blood, as isolated PBMCs, or as DNA extracted from either sample type. TCRbeta CDR3 regions were amplified from genomic DNA by means of the immunoSEQ Assay, a bias-controlled multiplex PCR. The paper's data handling went like this. The number of nucleated cells in each sample was estimated by amplification of reference gene primers within the assay. Sequence reads were collapsed and filtered to measure the absolute abundance of every unique TCRbeta CDR3 rearrangement. For each sample, productive Simpson clonality was calculated as the square root of Simpson's diversity index across productive rearrangements. Held by TCRdb, this immuneACCESS table contains in-frame sequences only and omits some clones. Under half of the omission traces to an unresolved V gene where checked; the cause of the rest is unknown. Clone size and the V and J calls come from that table; the DNA yielded D and trimming. In this sample the table shows hundreds of thousands of clones, about nine tenths of which occur a single time. Of the sample, 1.4% to 1.5% falls within the top ten clones.

Sequences SGHNT (CDR1) and YYREEE (CDR2) are obtained from the germline V gene (reference sequence). Its CDR3 holds 16 amino acids, cysteine through phenylalanine. Only the CDR3 DNA stays, 48 bases, in frame from base 1. V is cut back by 4 bases and J by 5 bases, with 12 bases in the junction unmatched. The TCR sequence derives from a woman aged 25 to 39 with active or convalescent COVID-19. Rearrangement joined TRBV5-4 to TRBJ2-3, with 8 bases aligning to TRBD1. Sequenced material: peripheral blood. The DNA sequence follows: TGTGCCAGCAGCCCCCCCGGGCCAGGGGGCTTAGATACGCAGTATTTT. Its protein is CASSPPGPGGLDTQYF.